This record concerns one TCR beta chain sequence. These data belong to a study of shared clonotypes between healthy human individuals. Germline V gene data show CDR1 as GTSNPN and CDR2 as SVGIG (reference sequence). This CDR3 contains 12 residues. Data came from immunoSEQ multiplex PCR; TCRdb stores just in-frame clones and leaves some out. Among roughly 490,000 clones listed, 76% were seen once. V usage is TRBV30 and J usage is TRBJ2-3; D gene unclear. The last part of the DNA fits TRBJ1-5 better; the J call may be wrong. The material sequenced was PBMCs. The receptor was isolated from a woman aged 40 to 49 in good health. Some clones in this sample may be carry-over from other donors' samples. The CDR3 region has the DNA TGTGCCTGGACTCAAGAAACAGATACGCAGCATTTT. Amino acid sequence: CAWTQETDTQHF.